The text below deals with one T cell receptor (beta chain). The antigen is unknown. V was pared by 6 bases and J by 2 bases, with 14 bases of the junction left unmatched. This CDR3 spans 18 amino acids. Germline values: CDR1 MDHEN, CDR2 SYDVKM. The donors were part of the validation cohort of 120 or so subjects. That cohort was separate from the first cohort, which comprised 550 to 750 subjects. Clones were sequenced by immunoSEQ multiplex PCR, and TCRdb holds only the in-frame ones, with some missing. The table lists about 150,000 clones, approximately 86% of them singletons. The entry originates in a study of cytomegalovirus exposure and HLA in healthy donors. Turning to the study itself: The same platform as the roughly 670 first-cohort repertoires was used for the roughly 130 validation repertoires, a later analysis reported. Study-wide results and caveats: Clusters of TCRs from the first cohort tended to co-occur in the 120 or so validation repertoires (as a later analysis found). Researchers catalogued roughly 150 TCR beta chains as cytomegalovirus-associated.

Material for sequencing was PBMCs. The chain combines TRBV28 with TRBJ1-5; TRBD1 matches 9 bases. The sequence was collected from a man younger than 35 in good health and CMV-seropositive. The CDR3 sequence is CASSLRGTGGTGNQPQHF. In DNA form, the CDR3 reads TGTGCCAGCAGCCTACGGGGAACAGGGGGCACGGGCAATCAGCCCCAGCATTTT.